The 20 T cell receptor beta chains presented below share a single source sample, sequenced in a study of blood T cell repertoires in COVID-19 (TCRdb year 2020). Libraries were prepared through the immunoSEQ multiplex PCR assay. The clones in this table, taken by TCRdb from immuneACCESS, are in-frame only. Not every clone is retained; where verified, under half of the shortfall comes from an unresolved V gene, and the cause of the rest is unknown. Across this sample there are about 280,000 clones, with less than 90% seen only once. The ten largest account for roughly 13% of the sample. Sequencing used peripheral blood. The receptors were sampled from a human donor in a cohort sampled during active COVID-19.

The chain is built from TRBV27 and TRBJ2-1; TRBD2 aligns across 13 bases. CDR1 and CDR2 from the germline V gene are MNHEY and SMNVEV (reference sequence). V was pared by 6 bases and J by 0 bases, with 20 bases of the junction left unmatched. CDR3 length equals 22 residues. CDR3 region: CASSVLKPGTSGTSFSYNEQFF. In DNA, the CDR3 is TGTGCCAGCAGCGTACTCAAACCCGGGACTAGCGGGACAAGCTTCTCCTACAATGAGCAGTTCTTC.

The V call is TRBV5-1, the J call TRBJ2-3; 11 bases fit TRBD2. Per the germline V gene, CDR1 is SGHRS and CDR2 is YFSETQ. The length of the CDR3 is 15 residues. V trimming: 2 bases; J trimming: 6 bases; junction bases outside the gene matches: 5. Written as DNA, the CDR3 is TGCGCCAGCAGCTTTACTAGCGGGAGCATGGATACGCAGTATTTT. Protein sequence: CASSFTSGSMDTQYF.

The V gene is TRBV5-1, the J gene TRBJ2-1; 9 bases align to TRBD2. Germline CDR1 reads SGHRS; CDR2 reads YFSETQ. The V segment lost 1 base and the J segment 9 bases; nucleotides outside the gene matches: 8. This CDR3 spans 15 amino acids. The CDR3 DNA reads TGCGCCAGCAGCTTGATGGCGGGAGGGCCTGGTGAGCAGTTCTTC. Amino acids: CASSLMAGGPGEQFF.

A few counts support this clone. The chain recombines TRBV19 with TRBJ2-5; TRBD2 matches 7 bases. V dropped 5 bases and J dropped 4; count of bases not matched to a gene: 4. CDR3 length: 13 amino acids. Germline V lookup: CDR1 LNHDA, CDR2 SQIVND (reference sequence). DNA for the CDR3: TGTGCCAGTAGTGGTCGGGGGGTAGAGACCCAGTACTTC. It translates to CASSGRGVETQYF. The full variable domain, completed using reference TRBV19 and TRBJ2-5, is DGGITQSPKYLFRKEGQNVTLSCEQNLNHDAMYWYRQDPGQGLRLIYYSQIVNDFQKGDIAEGYSVSREKKESFPLTVTSAQKNPTAFYLCASSGRGVETQYFGPGTRLLVL.

This clone turned up a few times. The V call is TRBV7-2, the J call TRBJ2-7, with D perhaps TRBD1 (5 bases). Trimming cost V 3 bases and J 6 bases, with 12 bases left between them. The CDR3 has 13 residues. Looked up from germline, CDR1 is SGHTA and CDR2 is FQGNSA. CDR3 loop: CASSFDSSAEQYF. The CDR3 DNA sequence: TGTGCCAGCAGCTTCGACAGTTCGGCCGAGCAGTACTTC.

This chain connects TRBV27 to TRBJ2-1; 7 bases align to TRBD2. The CDR3 is 13 amino acids. The germline CDR1 and CDR2 sequences are MNHEY and SMNVEV (reference sequence). The V and J ends lost 8 bases and 3 bases, in that order; junction bases with no gene match: 4. DNA for the CDR3: TGTGCCAGCCGGACTAGATTCTACAATGAGCAGTTCTTC. Translation: CASRTRFYNEQFF.

This clone was counted a single time. V and J are TRBV7-8 and TRBJ1-2; 8 positions match TRBD1. Germline values: CDR1 SGHVS, CDR2 FQNEAQ. The CDR3 has 12 amino acids. V dropped 8 bases and J dropped 2; count of bases not matched to a gene: 1. The CDR3 sequence is CASRTGNYGYTF. The CDR3 DNA reads TGTGCCAGCCGGACAGGGAACTATGGCTACACCTTC.

The rearrangement uses TRBV19 and TRBJ2-4, with 9 bases aligning to TRBD1. The germline V gene encodes CDR1 LNHDA and CDR2 SQIVND (reference sequence). This CDR3 has 13 residues. Unmatched junction bases numbered 8, after V lost 9 bases and J lost 8 bases. CDR3 DNA sequence: TGTGCCAGCAAGGACAGGGGTAGCGACATTCAGTACTTC. It translates to CASKDRGSDIQYF.

Regarding this clone: Germline is not matched at one junction end, which may reflect a read error. CDR3 sequence: CASGDRPTETQYF. The CDR3 nucleotides are TGTGCCAGCGGTGACAGGCCAACAGAGACCCAGTACTTC. The chain has TRBV6-1 and TRBJ2-5, with D possibly being TRBD1 (6 bases). This CDR3 contains 13 residues. CDR1 and CDR2 (germline): MNHNS, SASEGT.

The chain has TRBV15 and TRBJ2-4; perhaps TRBD2 as D (7 bases). Looked up from germline, CDR1 is LNHNV and CDR2 is YYDKDF (reference sequence). This CDR3 comprises 16 residues. Trimming left V 7 bases short and J 4 bases short, with 20 bases between. CDR3 region: CATTGGGSGVKNIQYF. The CDR3 DNA sequence: TGTGCCACCACCGGGGGAGGGTCAGGGGTGAAAAACATTCAGTACTTC.

The V gene is TRBV11-2, the J gene TRBJ1-2, with 11 bases lining up with TRBD1. The CDR3 covers 15 residues. J lost 3 bases, V lost 5 bases, and 5 bases had no gene match. The germline CDR1 and CDR2 sequences are SGHAT and FQNNGV. The CDR3 sequence: CASSPGQGVYYGYTF. The CDR3 DNA reads as TGTGCCAGCAGCCCGGGACAGGGGGTTTACTATGGCTACACCTTC.

CDR3 nucleotide sequence: TGTGCCAGCAGTCAGCCGGGCAAAAACATTCAGTACTTC. It yields the protein CASSQPGKNIQYF. V is TRBV12-3 or TRBV12-4 and J is TRBJ2-4; no clear D. CDR3 length: 13 amino acids. Trimming shortened V by 5 bases and J by 3 bases, and 8 bases separated the two germline ends.

V is TRBV19 and J is TRBJ1-5, with TRBD1 matching 7 bases. There are 15 residues in the CDR3. Germline loops: CDR1 LNHDA, CDR2 SQIVND (reference sequence). J gave up 0 bases and V 10 bases, and 9 bases lay outside the gene matches. CDR3 sequence: CATQDRAYSNQPQHF. CDR3 nucleotide sequence: TGTGCCACCCAAGACAGGGCCTATAGCAATCAGCCCCAGCATTTT.

This rearrangement joins TRBV18 to TRBJ1-5; the match to TRBD1 covers 7 bases. The V gene's germline CDR1 is KGHSH and CDR2 LQKENI. The CDR3 contains 15 residues. V trimming: 4 bases; J trimming: 3 bases; junction bases outside the gene matches: 6. Here the CDR3 DNA reads TGTGCCAGCTCACGGGGACAGTCATCCAATCAGCCCCAGCATTTT. As protein: CASSRGQSSNQPQHF.

This chain uses TRBV6-5 with TRBJ1-5; unclear D gene. CDR3 length: 15 residues. Trimming left V 0 bases short and J 1 base short, with 7 bases between. Germline CDR1 is MNHEY and CDR2 is SVGAGI. The CDR3, as DNA: TGTGCCAGCAGTTACTCGATCAGAAGCAATCAGCCCCAGCATTTT. Its protein is CASSYSIRSNQPQHF.

V and J are TRBV18 and TRBJ2-3, with 7 positions matching TRBD1. The germline gives CDR1 KGHSH, CDR2 LQKENI. This CDR3 is built from 16 residues. Trimming at V came to 3 bases and at J to 1 base, leaving 7 bases not matched to a gene. CDR3: CASSPGLGTGTDTQYF. Here the CDR3 DNA reads TGTGCCAGCTCACCGGGGCTCGGGACAGGCACAGATACGCAGTATTTT.

This CDR3 is CASSLGTGLPYEQYF. For the CDR3, the DNA is TGTGCCAGCAGCTTAGGGACAGGACTCCCATACGAGCAGTACTTC. This chain joins TRBV5-4 and TRBJ2-7; TRBD1 matches at 8 bases. Germline trimming cut 2 bases from V and 4 bases from J; bases unmatched to any gene: 8. The CDR3 runs to 15 residues. Germline V gives CDR1 SGHNT, CDR2 YYREEE (reference sequence).

The sample holds a few counts of this clone. The chain has TRBV6-5 and TRBJ2-7, with 7 bases identical to TRBD1. In germline, CDR1 is MNHEY, CDR2 SVGAGI. CDR3 length equals 13 residues. CDR3: CVSRPTGDSEQYF. The CDR3 nucleotides are TGTGTTTCGAGGCCCACAGGGGACAGCGAGCAGTACTTC.

The chain has TRBV28 and TRBJ2-7; 9 positions match TRBD1. Trimming took 8 bases from V and 3 from J; bases not matched to a gene: 5. Germline loops: CDR1 MDHEN, CDR2 SYDVKM. The CDR3 length is 13 residues. In DNA, the CDR3 is TGTGCCAGCCAACGACAGGGGGACTACGAGCAGTACTTC. Translation: CASQRQGDYEQYF.

This clone was recorded only once. This chain connects TRBV12-3 or TRBV12-4 to TRBJ1-2, with D possibly matching TRBD1 (6 bases). V lost 5 bases to trimming and J lost 4 bases, with 11 bases between them. The CDR3 has 13 residues. CDR3 residues: CASSTTGLYGYTF. Here the CDR3 DNA reads TGTGCCAGCAGTACGACAGGTCTCTATGGCTACACCTTC.